This T cell receptor beta chain was obtained from a study of blood T cell repertoires in COVID-19. Study overall: PBMCs, B-cell-depleted T cells, or T cells provided the cDNA or gDNA that made up the material.

This clone showed up just a few times. Methods used by the authors: Reference gene primer amplification yielded estimated nucleated cell counts. Sequencing used immunoSEQ multiplex PCR; TCRdb keeps in-frame clones, though not all of them. The DNA was the basis for D and trimming; V, J and clone size are from that table. This sample yields about 150,000 clones, of which about four fifths are seen a single time; 3% to 3.5% belongs to the top ten. Trimming took off 7 bases at V and 1 base at J, with 10 bases between the two ends. The CDR3 loop spans 13 amino acids. The source is an elderly woman with acute or convalescent COVID-19. The rearrangement uses TRBV12-3 or TRBV12-4 and TRBJ1-1; D ambiguous. The sequenced sample consisted of peripheral blood. As DNA, the CDR3 is TGTGCCAGCATGGGAGTTTGGAACACTGAAGCTTTCTTT. As protein: CASMGVWNTEAFF.